This entry lists 11 T cell receptor beta chains sequenced from one sample in a study of cytomegalovirus exposure and HLA in healthy donors. This PCR relied on a set of 60 Vbeta primers and 13 Jbeta primers. TCRdb keeps only in-frame clones here, not all; method: immunoSEQ multiplex PCR. The sample comprises fewer than 200,000 clones, over 65% of which are singletons, and approximately 2.5% rests with the top ten. The sequenced material came from PBMCs. These receptors were taken from a man aged 55 to 69 in good health and CMV-seronegative.

The genes are TRBV7-9 and TRBJ2-7; 9 nucleotides agree with TRBD2. V lost 4 bases to trimming and J lost 3 bases; unmatched junction nucleotides: 19. The CDR3 runs to 19 residues. CDR1 and CDR2 from the germline V gene are SEHNR and FQNEAQ (reference sequence). CDR3 in DNA: TGTGCCAGCAGCTACAACAGGGGACGTACTAGCGGGCACATCTACGAGCAGTACTTC. It codes for CASSYNRGRTSGHIYEQYF.

The V call is TRBV4-3, the J call TRBJ2-6; 7 nucleotides line up with TRBD2. The junction had 9 bases not matched to a gene; V was cut back by 3 bases and J by 4 bases. CDR1 and CDR2 from the germline V gene are LGHNA and YSLEER. The CDR3 contains 17 residues. The CDR3 sequence: CASSQDSGGGGANVLTF. CDR3 coding DNA: TGCGCCAGCAGCCAGGATTCTGGGGGAGGGGGGGCCAACGTCCTGACTTTC.

The chain uses TRBV6-1 and TRBJ2-7; 8 bases align to TRBD1. V lost 6 bases to trimming and J lost 3 bases; unmatched junction nucleotides: 7. This CDR3 is built from 14 residues. Germline-derived CDR1 and CDR2 are MNHNS and SASEGT. The CDR3 loop reads CASRLGQVIYEQYF. The CDR3 nucleotides read TGTGCCAGCAGACTGGGACAGGTCATCTACGAGCAGTACTTC.

J is TRBJ1-2 and V is TRBV4-1; a weak D match, TRBD1 (6 bases). Germline-derived CDR1 and CDR2 are MGHRA and YSYEKL. V lost 3 bases to trimming and J lost 11 bases, with 19 bases between them. The length of the CDR3 is 14 residues. The CDR3 region has the DNA TGCGCCAGCAGCCACCCCGCGGCAGGGGTTAGTTACACCTTC. This codes for CASSHPAAGVSYTF.

The V gene is TRBV5-4, the J gene TRBJ2-6, with D perhaps matching TRBD1 (5 bases). The germline V gene encodes CDR1 SGHNT and CDR2 YYREEE (reference sequence). This CDR3 region has 17 residues. V lost 4 bases and J lost 0, with 14 bases in between. DNA of the CDR3: TGTGCCAGCAGCCCAGAAGTAACAGGCTCTGGGGCCAACGTCCTGACTTTC. Its protein product is CASSPEVTGSGANVLTF.

The gene calls are TRBV14 and TRBJ2-7, with TRBD1 matching 7 bases. Per germline, CDR1 SGHDN and CDR2 FVKESK. Losses at the gene ends were 1 base for V and 1 base for J; bases not matched to a gene: 4. The CDR3 length is 15 residues. This CDR3 reads CASSQAPGGSYEQYF. Here the CDR3 DNA reads TGTGCCAGCAGCCAAGCCCCAGGGGGATCCTACGAGCAGTACTTC.

Comment on this clone: This sample includes further DNA sequences coding for the same CDR3. This rearrangement joins TRBV28 to TRBJ1-5; 8 bases line up with TRBD1. The CDR3 has 14 amino acids. Germline CDR1 reads MDHEN; CDR2 reads SYDVKM. V dropped 1 base and J dropped 6; count of bases not matched to a gene: 2. CDR3 DNA: TGTGCCAGCAGTTTATCAGGGGGCAGTCAGCCCCAGCATTTT. Amino acids: CASSLSGGSQPQHF.

This sequence joins TRBV18 and TRBJ2-7; TRBD1 is a possible D gene (6 bases). CDR3 length: 15 residues. Germline V lookup: CDR1 KGHSH, CDR2 LQKENI. V lost 6 bases and J lost 3, with 18 bases in between. The CDR3 loop reads CASSHGQNRFYEQYF. DNA for the CDR3: TGTGCCAGCTCCCACGGACAGAATCGATTCTACGAGCAGTACTTC.

This clone was seen a handful of times. The chain employs TRBV9 and TRBJ2-7, with D possibly being TRBD2 (6 bases). Germline values: CDR1 SGDLS, CDR2 YYNGEE. The V gene lost 2 bases and the J gene lost 4 bases, with 16 bases spanning the gap. This CDR3 region has 15 residues. The CDR3 sequence: CASSVGGVPAYEQYF. The CDR3 DNA reads TGTGCCAGCAGCGTCGGAGGGGTTCCGGCTTACGAGCAGTACTTC.

The chain links TRBV5-6 to TRBJ2-5; D unresolved. This CDR3 has 13 residues. Trimming removed 0 bases at V and 4 bases at J, with 7 bases between. Germline CDR1 SGHDT, CDR2 YYEEEE. CDR3 nucleotides: TGTGCCAGCAGCTTGGTCGGAGTAGAGACCCAGTACTTC. Translation: CASSLVGVETQYF.

The rearrangement links TRBV10-3 to TRBJ2-7; 7 nucleotides agree with TRBD1. CDR3 size: 16 residues. In germline, CDR1 is ENHRY, CDR2 SYGVKD. Germline trimming cut 3 bases from V and 0 bases from J; bases unmatched to any gene: 8. The CDR3 loop is CAISDSSGGSSYEQYF. The DNA for the CDR3 is TGTGCCATCAGTGATTCCTCAGGGGGTAGCTCCTACGAGCAGTACTTC.